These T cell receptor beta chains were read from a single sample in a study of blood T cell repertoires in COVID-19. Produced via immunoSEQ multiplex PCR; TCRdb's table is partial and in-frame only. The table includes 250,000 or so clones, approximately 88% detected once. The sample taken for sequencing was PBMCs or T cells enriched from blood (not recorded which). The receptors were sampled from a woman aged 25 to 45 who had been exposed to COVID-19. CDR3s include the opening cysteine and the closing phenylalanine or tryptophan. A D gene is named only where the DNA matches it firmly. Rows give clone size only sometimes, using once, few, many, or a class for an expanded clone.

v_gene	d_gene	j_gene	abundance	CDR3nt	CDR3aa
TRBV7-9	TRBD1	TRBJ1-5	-	TGTGCCAGCAGCCCTGGGACAGGGGGCTTCAATCAGCCCCAGCATTTT	CASSPGTGGFNQPQHF
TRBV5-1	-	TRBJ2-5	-	TGCGCCAGCAGCTTGGTGGCAGGGGAAGAGACCCAGTACTTC	CASSLVAGEETQYF
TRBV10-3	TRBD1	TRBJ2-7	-	TGTGCCAGCGGGACAGGGGCCTACGAGCAGTACTTC	CASGTGAYEQYF
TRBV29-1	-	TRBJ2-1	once	TGCAGCGTTGACAGGGGAGTCGGCGAGCAGTTCTTC	CSVDRGVGEQFF
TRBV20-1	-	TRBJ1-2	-	TGCAGTGCCACCAGCGCATATGGCTACACCTTC	CSATSAYGYTF
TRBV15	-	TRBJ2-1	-	TGTGCCACGAGACAGGTCGGCAGCTCCTACAATGAGCAGTTCTTC	CATRQVGSSYNEQFF
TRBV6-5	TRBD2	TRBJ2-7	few	TGTGCCAGCAGTCAATTAGCGGGAGGAGGCTACGAGCAGTACTTC	CASSQLAGGGYEQYF
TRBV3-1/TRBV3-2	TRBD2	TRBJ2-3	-	TGTGCCAGCAGCCAAGTGACGCGGGGGGGCACAGATACGCAGTATTTT	CASSQVTRGGTDTQYF
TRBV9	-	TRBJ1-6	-	TGTGCCAGCAGCGTAACAGGGAGTAATAATTCACCCCTCCACTTT	CASSVTGSNNSPLHF
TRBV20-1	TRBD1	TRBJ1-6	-	TGCAGTGCTAGTTGGGACAGGAGCTCCTATAATTCACCCCTCCACTTT	CSASWDRSSYNSPLHF
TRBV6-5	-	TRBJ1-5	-	TGTGCCACCGAGGCGCGGGGGGCGGTAAATCAGCCCCAGCATTTT	CATEARGAVNQPQHF
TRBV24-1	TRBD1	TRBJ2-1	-	TGTGCCACCAGTGATCGCCGGGACAGTGCCAATGGCGATGAGCAGTTCTTC	CATSDRRDSANGDEQFF
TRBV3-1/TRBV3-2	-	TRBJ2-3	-	TGTGCCAGCAGCCACTCTACAGATACGCAGTATTTT	CASSHSTDTQYF
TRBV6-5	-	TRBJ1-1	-	TGTGCCAGCAGTTACCAGGGTTCGAACACTGAAGCTTTCTTT	CASSYQGSNTEAFF
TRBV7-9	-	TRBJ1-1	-	TGTGCCAGCAGCTTCCGACAGGACTCTGAAGCTTTCTTT	CASSFRQDSEAFF